The T cell receptor beta chain described here comes from a study of molecular identifiers for immune sequencing clone quantification. CDR1 SGHNT and CDR2 YENEEA come from the germline V gene. V lost 5 bases and J lost 2, with 8 bases in between. The CDR3 has 13 residues. TCRdb reanalysed the PCR reads using MiXCR and keeps one entry per CDR3 protein. The table includes about 97,000 distinct CDR3 sequences, 24% detected once. Specimen: naive CD8+ T cells from blood, with Jurkat cell RNA spiked in. As to subset: FACS-sorted CD8+CD4-CCR7+CD45RA+ naive T cells. This sequence was found in a human donor in good health. Some libraries in this study had Jurkat cell RNA spiked in. The chain recombines TRBV11-3 with TRBJ2-3; D may be TRBD1 or TRBD2 (6 bases each). CDR3 in DNA: TGTGCCAGCAGCCCGGGGGCCACAGATACGCAGTATTTT. It translates to CASSPGATDTQYF.